This TCR beta chain stems from a study of T-cell memory formation after mild COVID-19. Notes on the study in general: Day 15 to 85 contractors were CD4/CD8 balanced; later expanders leaned CD4+.

Concerning this clonotype: What it binds is not known.

TCRdb re-called the 5' RACE reads through MiXCR, storing one row per CDR3 protein. Here the sample spans some 130,000 distinct CDR3 sequences, 15% to 20% being singletons. CDR1 is SGHTA, CDR2 FQGNSA, per germline. Trimming removed 2 bases from V and 1 base from J, with 8 bases in between. This CDR3 is built from 14 residues. This clonotype was sampled from a man aged 18-30 years who had mild COVID-19 (a few samples of this study predate the infection). Cell type and time point are not known. Sample: PBMCs or a T cell subset sorted from them (not recorded which). V gene TRBV7-2 combines with J gene TRBJ1-1; D is uncertain. CDR3 DNA sequence: TGTGCCAGCAGCTTATGCGGGGAGAACACTGAAGCTTTCTTT. This sequence encodes CASSLCGENTEAFF.